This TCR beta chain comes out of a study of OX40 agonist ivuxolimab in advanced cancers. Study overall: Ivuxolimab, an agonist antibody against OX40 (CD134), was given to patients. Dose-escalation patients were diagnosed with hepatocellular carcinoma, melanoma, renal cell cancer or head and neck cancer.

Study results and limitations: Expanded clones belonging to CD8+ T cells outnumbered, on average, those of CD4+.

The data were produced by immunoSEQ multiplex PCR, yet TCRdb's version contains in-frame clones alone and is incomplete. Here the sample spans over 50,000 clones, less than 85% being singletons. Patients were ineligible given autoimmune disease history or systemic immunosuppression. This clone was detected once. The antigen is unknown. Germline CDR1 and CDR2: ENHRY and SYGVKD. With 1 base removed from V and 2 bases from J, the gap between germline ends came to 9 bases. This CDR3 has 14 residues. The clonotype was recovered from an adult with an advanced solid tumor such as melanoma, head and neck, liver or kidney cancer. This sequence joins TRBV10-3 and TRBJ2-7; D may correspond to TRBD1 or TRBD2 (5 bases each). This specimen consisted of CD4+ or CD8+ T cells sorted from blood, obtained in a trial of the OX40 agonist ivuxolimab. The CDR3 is CAISEWDGPYEQYF. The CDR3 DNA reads TGTGCCATCAGTGAGTGGGACGGTCCCTACGAGCAGTACTTC.